This TCR beta chain was observed in a study of shared clonotypes between healthy human individuals. Broader study findings: It was expected that sequencing depth would affect clonotype sharing among donors. Rarefaction gave evidence that sorted-subset sequencing remained incomplete despite large depth. Non-shared clonotypes had lower generation probabilities than clonotypes shared by all four sorted-subset donors.

The material for each subset, its genomic DNA, was split evenly across several immunoSEQ plates. Produced via immunoSEQ multiplex PCR; TCRdb's table is partial and in-frame only. Of about 2 million clones in the sample, 90% to 95% are singletons; the top ten hold roughly 0.13%. This clone showed up many times. Its antigen is undetermined. Germline V gives CDR1 MNHEY, CDR2 SMNVEV (reference sequence). Deletions cut 5 bases from V and 1 base from J, with 14 bases between. The CDR3 has 15 amino acids. The sequenced sample consisted of naive CD4+ T cells sorted from blood. Sample subset: CD45RA+ positively selected. This chain joins TRBV27 and TRBJ1-1, with D unresolved. This clonotype was sampled from a man aged 18-30 years in good health. The CDR3 here is CASSPLGVKNTEAFF. The DNA of the CDR3 is TGTGCCAGCAGTCCTCTCGGGGTGAAGAACACTGAAGCTTTCTTT.